The text below deals with one T cell receptor (beta chain). The data originate from a study of blood T cell repertoires in COVID-19. About the research overall: Researchers got acute and convalescent COVID-19 samples from the United States, Italy and Spain.

Methods used by the authors: Amplifying reference gene primers gave estimates of nucleated cell counts. Sequencing was performed with immunoSEQ multiplex PCR; in TCRdb, only in-frame clones are kept and a portion is missing. Clonal size and the V and J genes are those of that table, whereas D and trimming came from the DNA. The repertoire holds more than 95,000 clones, 82% seen once, with roughly 15% in the top ten. This TCR came from a woman aged 80 or over with acute or convalescent COVID-19. Sequenced sample: peripheral blood.

CDR3 coding DNA: TGTGCCAGCTCACCTTCCGGGGTTGCGAGCTCCTACAATGAGCAGTTCTTC. Translation: CASSPSGVASSYNEQFF. The chain links TRBV18 to TRBJ2-1; the D gene is possibly TRBD2 (5 bases). V lost 3 bases to trimming and J lost 0 bases, with 15 bases between them. This CDR3 contains 17 residues. The germline CDR1 and CDR2 sequences are KGHSH and LQKENI.